Each of the 29 T cell receptor beta chains below was sequenced from the same sample in a study of PD-L1 blockade in urothelial cancer. Profiling relied on immunoSEQ multiplex PCR, and the TCRdb table lists in-frame clones only, not all of them. The repertoire includes 90,000 to 130,000 clones, around 93% of them detected once, and approximately 3.8% sits in the top ten. Time point denoted: peripheral blood 6 weeks after treatment start. Here the sequenced sample was PBMCs, taken around atezolizumab (anti-PD-L1) treatment. All receptors derive from a man aged 60 to 69 with urothelial cancer.

The V gene is TRBV7-8, the J gene TRBJ2-2; the D is unclear. The V end lost 5 bases, the J end lost 8 bases, and 18 bases lay between the germline ends. The CDR3 is 15 amino acids. Looked up from germline, CDR1 is SGHVS and CDR2 is FQNEAQ. The CDR3 DNA reads as TGTGCCAGCAGCATCACTACGGCCATACGGGGGGAGCTGTTTTTT. It codes for CASSITTAIRGELFF.

This chain joins TRBV5-4 and TRBJ1-4; no reliable D call. Looked up from germline, CDR1 is SGHNT and CDR2 is YYREEE (reference sequence). V lost 1 base and J lost 3, with 13 bases in between. The CDR3 runs to 16 residues. The CDR3: CASSLSAVGANEKLFF. As DNA, the CDR3 is TGTGCCAGCAGCTTGAGCGCAGTAGGTGCTAATGAAAAACTGTTTTTT. Variable domain in full (rest from reference TRBV5-4 and TRBJ1-4): ETGVTQSPTHLIKTRGQQVTLRCSSQSGHNTVSWYQQALGQGPQFIFQYYREEENGRGNFPPRFSGLQFPNYSSELNVNALELDDSALYLCASSLSAVGANEKLFFGSGTQLSVL.

A word on this clone: The identical CDR3 is also encoded by other nucleotide sequences in the sample. The V and J genes are TRBV18 and TRBJ2-3; D is uncertain. The germline gives CDR1 KGHSH, CDR2 LQKENI. This CDR3 region has 13 residues. Trimming pared 2 bases from V and 3 bases from J, leaving 6 bases between. The CDR3 reads CASSPSRTDTQYF. For the CDR3, the DNA is TGTGCCAGCTCACCAAGTAGAACAGATACGCAGTATTTT.

This clone came up a few times. The chain is built from TRBV25-1 and TRBJ1-2; D is possibly TRBD1 (5 bases). Trimming took off 4 bases at V and 8 bases at J, with 11 bases between the two ends. Germline assignment: CDR1 MGHDK and CDR2 SYGVNS. This CDR3 spans 12 amino acids. The CDR3 DNA sequence: TGTGCCAGCAGTGTGGGGGGAGGAGGCTACACCTTC. Encoded protein: CASSVGGGGYTF.

The chain is built from TRBV7-9 and TRBJ2-3; 11 bases map to TRBD2. Unmatched junction bases numbered 5, after V lost 2 bases and J lost 4 bases. The CDR3 spans 16 residues. From germline, CDR1 is SEHNR and CDR2 FQNEAQ (reference sequence). The CDR3 nucleotides are TGTGCCAGCAGCTTACTGACTAGCGGGAATGCAGATACGCAGTATTTT. Its protein is CASSLLTSGNADTQYF.

The rearrangement uses TRBV30 and TRBJ2-7; D is perhaps TRBD2 (6 bases). The germline V gene encodes CDR1 GTSNPN and CDR2 SVGIG (reference sequence). The CDR3 has 17 amino acids. V was pared by 3 bases and J by 3 bases, with 24 bases between. The CDR3 nucleotides are TGTGCCTGGAGCGATTCCCTAGGAGGGGCGCCGCTCTACGAGCAGTACTTC. Its translation: CAWSDSLGGAPLYEQYF.

The chain joins TRBV10-1 to TRBJ2-1; 9 bases are shared with TRBD2. The germline V gene has CDR1 WNHNN and CDR2 SYGVQD (reference sequence). The CDR3 runs to 13 residues. Trimming cost V 11 bases and J 5 bases; bases outside gene matches: 7. CDR3 bases: TGCGCCTCCTCGACTAGCGGACACAATGAGCAGTTCTTC. Translation: CASSTSGHNEQFF.

Written as DNA, the CDR3 is TGTGCCAGCAGCTTAATCGGACACAACACCGGGGAGCTGTTTTTT. Translating it yields CASSLIGHNTGELFF. This rearrangement joins TRBV7-2 to TRBJ2-2, with D possibly being TRBD1 (5 bases). Looked up from germline, CDR1 is SGHTA and CDR2 is FQGNSA. The CDR3 is 15 residues long. Trimming stripped 2 bases from V and 2 bases from J, with 9 bases between.

The genes are TRBV28 and TRBJ2-5; 10 bases map to TRBD2. Germline V gene lookup returns CDR1 MDHEN and CDR2 SYDVKM. V was pared by 5 bases and J by 4 bases, with 7 bases of the junction left unmatched. This CDR3 is built from 15 residues. The CDR3, as DNA: TGTGCCAGCAGTGCAGCGGGAGGGCCAGGAGAGACCCAGTACTTC. Protein product: CASSAAGGPGETQYF.

This sequence joins TRBV4-3 and TRBJ1-1; D not resolved. The V gene's germline CDR1 is LGHNA and CDR2 YSLEER. The CDR3 length is 15 residues. V shed 0 bases and J shed 0 bases, with 8 bases lying between them. The CDR3 reads CASSQETQVNTEAFF. CDR3 sequence (DNA): TGCGCCAGCAGCCAAGAAACTCAGGTGAACACTGAAGCTTTCTTT.

The gene calls are TRBV5-4 and TRBJ2-1, with D possibly TRBD2 on 6 matching bases. The V end was cut by 0 bases, the J end by 3 bases, with 13 bases between. Germline V CDR1 and CDR2: SGHNT, YYREEE (reference sequence). CDR3 size: 16 residues. The CDR3 sequence is CASSLAASDDYNEQFF. CDR3 coding DNA: TGTGCCAGCAGCTTGGCCGCTAGCGATGACTACAATGAGCAGTTCTTC.

The rearrangement links TRBV29-1 to TRBJ2-5; TRBD1 aligns across 7 bases. The CDR3 covers 13 residues. The germline V gene has CDR1 SQVTM and CDR2 ANQGSEA. With V trimmed by 2 bases and J by 2 bases, 2 bases remained unmatched. This CDR3 reads CSVERDRQETQYF. The CDR3 DNA reads as TGCAGCGTTGAAAGGGACAGACAAGAGACCCAGTACTTC.

This clone was seen more than once but under ten times. The genes are TRBV5-1 and TRBJ2-1, with 11 bases fitting TRBD2. V was clipped by 7 bases and J by 4 bases; unmatched bases: 4. Germline lookup yields CDR1 SGHRS and CDR2 YFSETQ. This CDR3 comprises 14 residues. The CDR3 spells CASRRLAGYNEQFF. Here the CDR3 DNA reads TGCGCCAGCCGTAGACTAGCGGGGTACAATGAGCAGTTCTTC.

The J gene is TRBJ1-6, the V gene TRBV7-2; D not resolved. This CDR3 region has 13 residues. V dropped 5 bases and J dropped 9 bases, with 11 bases sitting between them. Per germline, CDR1 SGHTA and CDR2 FQGNSA. The CDR3 nucleotides are TGTGCCAGCAGCCCCGAATTGGCTTCACCCCTCCACTTT. It translates to CASSPELASPLHF.

The chain couples TRBV21-1 to TRBJ2-1; the table gives TRBD1 as D, unverified against the DNA. TRBV21-1 is described as a pseudogene. The CDR3 consists of 16 residues. The CDR3 DNA reads TGTGCCAGCCGAACCTCTGGGACAGGGTGGTACAATGAGCAGTTCTTC. This encodes CASRTSGTGWYNEQFF.

The chain carries TRBV4-3 and TRBJ2-5, with 8 bases matching TRBD2. J was trimmed by 5 bases and V by 3 bases; bases with no gene match: 8. In germline, CDR1 is LGHNA, CDR2 YSLEER. CDR3 length: 15 amino acids. CDR3 sequence: CASSQYSGAGETQYF. The CDR3 nucleotides read TGCGCCAGCAGCCAGTATAGCGGGGCCGGGGAGACCCAGTACTTC.

The chain is built from TRBV4-3 and TRBJ1-2, with D possibly matching TRBD1 (5 bases). V was cut by 1 base and J by 4 bases, with 16 bases left in between. This CDR3 is 16 amino acids long. CDR1 is LGHNA, CDR2 YSLEER, per germline. The chain's CDR3 is CASSQGPDNGFYGYTF. The CDR3 DNA sequence: TGCGCCAGCAGCCAAGGACCGGACAACGGATTCTATGGCTACACCTTC.

In DNA, the CDR3 is TGTGCCAGCTCACTGGGACAGACGAACACCGGGGAGCTGTTTTTT. Amino acid sequence: CASSLGQTNTGELFF. The chain combines TRBV18 with TRBJ2-2; TRBD1 agrees at 7 bases. This CDR3 spans 15 amino acids. After removal of 4 bases from V and 0 bases from J, the junction contained 2 bases not matched to a gene. The germline gives CDR1 KGHSH, CDR2 LQKENI. The full variable domain, with the rest looked up from reference TRBV18 and TRBJ2-2, is NAGVMQNPRHLVRRRGQEARLRCSPMKGHSHVYWYRQLPEEGLKFMVYLQKENIIDESGMPKERFSAEFPKEGPSILRIQQVVRGDSAAYFCASSLGQTNTGELFFGEGSRLTVL.

There are a few counts of this clone. This chain joins TRBV7-8 and TRBJ1-2; D not resolved. CDR3 length: 13 residues. The germline V gene encodes CDR1 SGHVS and CDR2 FQNEAQ. Between the trimmed V and J ends, which lost 0 bases and 3 bases, there was a span of 5 bases. CDR3 residues: CASSLAPDYGYTF. CDR3 bases: TGTGCCAGCAGCTTAGCGCCGGACTATGGCTACACCTTC.

The CDR3 DNA follows: TGTGCCAGCAGCCGCAGTGCGGGAAGCTCCTACAATGAGCAGTTCTTC. It yields the protein CASSRSAGSSYNEQFF. The rearrangement links TRBV5-4 to TRBJ2-1, with D possibly TRBD2 on 6 matching bases. The ends were cut back, 4 bases at V and 0 bases at J, with 14 bases in the middle. Germline V gene data show CDR1 as SGHNT and CDR2 as YYREEE (reference sequence). CDR3 length equals 16 residues.

The chain links TRBV19 to TRBJ2-5, with TRBD1 identical over 8 bases. This CDR3 is built from 15 residues. Losses at the gene ends were 1 base for V and 5 bases for J; bases not matched to a gene: 6. Germline assignment: CDR1 LNHDA and CDR2 SQIVND (reference sequence). The CDR3 protein is CASSIGRTGRETQYF. CDR3 bases: TGTGCCAGTAGTATAGGTCGGACAGGGCGGGAGACCCAGTACTTC.

V is TRBV5-1 and J is TRBJ2-2; possibly TRBD1 for D (5 bases). The germline gives CDR1 SGHRS, CDR2 YFSETQ. V lost 3 bases and J lost 1, with 13 bases in between. The length of the CDR3 is 16 residues. The CDR3, as DNA: TGCGCCAGCAGCTCCAGAGGACATTTGAACACCGGGGAGCTGTTTTTT. It encodes CASSSRGHLNTGELFF.

This chain uses TRBV7-2 with TRBJ1-2, with 10 nucleotides matching TRBD1. The CDR3 runs 14 residues. Per the germline V gene, CDR1 is SGHTA and CDR2 is FQGNSA. V dropped 5 bases and J dropped 7; count of bases not matched to a gene: 7. Here the CDR3 reads CASSPGTGAGGYTF. The CDR3 DNA sequence: TGTGCCAGCAGCCCAGGGACAGGGGCGGGTGGCTACACCTTC.

The sample holds one count of this clone. The genes are TRBV2 and TRBJ2-5; TRBD2 might be the D (6 bases). V was clipped by 6 bases and J by 5 bases, with 13 bases between them. Germline V gene sequence: CDR1 SNHLY, CDR2 FYNNEI. The CDR3 consists of 13 residues. CDR3 DNA: TGTGCCAGCAGGGAGGGTGTCCGGGAGACCCAGTACTTC. Its protein product is CASREGVRETQYF.

Here the CDR3 reads CASSLGVGLELYGYTF. The CDR3 bases are TGTGCCAGCAGCTTAGGGGTAGGCTTGGAACTATATGGCTACACCTTC. The V and J genes are TRBV7-8 and TRBJ1-2; D is uncertain. Germline CDR1 reads SGHVS; CDR2 reads FQNEAQ. The CDR3 has 16 amino acids. The germline V and J ends were trimmed by 1 base and 5 bases, with 17 bases remaining between them.

J is TRBJ2-5 and V is TRBV5-8; perhaps TRBD2 as D (6 bases). Trimming took off 0 bases at V and 6 bases at J, with 12 bases between the two ends. Looked up from germline, CDR1 is SGHTS and CDR2 is YDEGEE. The CDR3 is made up of 14 amino acids. CDR3 region: CASSLDTGGKTQYF. CDR3 nucleotides: TGTGCCAGCAGCTTGGACACCGGAGGGAAGACCCAGTACTTC. The variable domain in full, with the rest retrieved from reference TRBV5-8 and TRBJ2-5, is EAGVTQSPTHLIKTRGQQATLRCSPISGHTSVYWYQQALGLGLQFLLWYDEGEERNRGNFPPRFSGRQFPNYSSELNVNALELEDSALYLCASSLDTGGKTQYFGPGTRLLVL.

CDR3 in DNA: TGTGCCTGGAGTGTGTCGGCAACTAATGAAAAACTGTTTTTT. Its translation: CAWSVSATNEKLFF. The chain joins TRBV30 to TRBJ1-4; D gene ambiguous. V lost 0 bases to trimming and J lost 0 bases, with 5 bases between them. The CDR3 contains 14 residues. Germline V gene sequence: CDR1 GTSNPN, CDR2 SVGIG (reference sequence).

The chain recombines TRBV7-2 with TRBJ2-3; TRBD2 matches 11 bases. Trimming took 1 base from V and 2 from J; bases not matched to a gene: 5. Germline CDR1 is SGHTA and CDR2 is FQGNSA. CDR3 length: 17 amino acids. The CDR3 region is CASSLVASGGTTDTQYF. Here the CDR3 DNA reads TGTGCCAGCAGCTTAGTTGCTAGCGGGGGGACCACAGATACGCAGTATTTT.

This chain uses TRBV4-1 with TRBJ2-5; 12 bases map to TRBD2. The germline CDR1 and CDR2 sequences are MGHRA and YSYEKL. CDR3 length: 18 residues. The V segment lost 1 base and the J segment 6 bases; nucleotides outside the gene matches: 12. The CDR3 region has the DNA TGCGCCAGCAGCCAAGGGGCTAGCGGGGGGGCCTTGAGGAAGACCCAGTACTTC. This gives the protein CASSQGASGGALRKTQYF.